Each of the 24 T cell receptor beta chains below was sequenced from the same sample in a study of CD8+ T cells in alopecia areata. CD4, CD8alpha, NKG2D, NKG2ACE and other markers were used to sort pooled cutaneous lymph node cells. Reverse transcribed after extraction, RNA yielded cDNA as the sequencing template. This table comes from immunoSEQ multiplex PCR, and its TCRdb copy is limited to in-frame clones, with some not included. This sample has about 270,000 clones, each found more than once. The specimen sequenced was CD4+ T cells sorted from a lymph node. The receptor source for this set is a C3H/HeJ mouse with alopecia areata. The mouse line has the MHC haplotype H2-k.

This clone occurred a few times. All gene names here are mouse names. Read sequence stops 4 residues before the CDR3 end, and the germline J gene provides the missing end. The chain is built from TRBV19 and TRBJ2-7, with D tentatively TRBD1 (6 bases). The germline V gene has CDR1 FNHDT and CDR2 SITEND (reference sequence). This CDR3 spans 15 amino acids. CDR3 bases read: TGTGCCAGCAGTATAGTAGGGGGTCAGGGGTAT. Translating it yields CASSIVGGQGY. The whole CDR3 protein is CASSIVGGQGYEQYF.

The sample holds a few counts of this clone. Genes here carry mouse names. The read ends 4 residues before the CDR3 terminus; that terminus is restored from the germline J gene. This chain links TRBV13-3 with TRBJ2-7; D might be TRBD1 (6 bases). The germline gives CDR1 NNHDY, CDR2 SYVADS. The CDR3 has 12 amino acids. V lost 5 bases to trimming and J lost 0 bases, with 6 bases between them. The covered CDR3 bases are TGTGCCAGCAGCAGGGGCTCCTAT. Amino acids: CASSRGSY. The whole CDR3 is CASSRGSYEQYF.

Of note for this clone: Genes and germline are mouse. The read terminates 3 residues before the CDR3 end, so the remaining end is supplied by the germline J gene. This chain uses TRBV19 with TRBJ1-6; 8 positions match TRBD1. TRBJ1-6 is recorded as an ORF, its role being uncertain. Germline CDR1 reads FNHDT; CDR2 reads SITEND (reference sequence). The CDR3 has 16 residues. With V trimmed by 3 bases and J by 1 base, 3 bases remained unmatched. The sequenced CDR3 bases are TGTGCCAGCAGTACAGGGGGCTGGTCCTATAATTCGCCC. Translated, it gives CASSTGGWSYNSP. The entire CDR3 is CASSTGGWSYNSPLYF.

This clone was picked up a small number of times. The genes and germline here are from mouse. Within the sample, other DNA sequences also encode this same CDR3. The DNA read from the CDR3 is TGCACCTGCAGTGCAGATCTGGGACAAAAAGAC. Translated, it gives CTCSADLGQKD. The whole CDR3 is CTCSADLGQKDTQYF. V gene TRBV1 combines with J gene TRBJ2-5; D possibly corresponds to TRBD1 (6 bases). Read sequence stops 4 residues before the CDR3 end, and the germline J gene provides the missing end. CDR1 is NSQYPW, CDR2 LRSPGD, per germline (reference sequence). This CDR3 comprises 15 residues. The full variable domain, rest sourced from reference TRBV1 and TRBJ2-5, is VTLLEQNPRWRLVPRGQAVNLRCILKNSQYPWMSWYQQDLQKQLQWLFTLRSPGDKEVKSLPGADYLATRVTDTELRLQVANMSQGRTLYCTCSADLGQKDTQYFGPGTRLLVL.

This clone was seen more than once but under ten times. Here the gene names and germline are mouse. Sequencing ends 4 residues short of the CDR3 end; the germline J gene provides the rest. This chain connects TRBV13-3 to TRBJ2-7, with a weak D call TRBD2 (6 bases). The V end lost 5 bases, the J end lost 3 bases, and 9 bases lay between the germline ends. The CDR3 extends over 12 amino acids. The germline V gene has CDR1 NNHDY and CDR2 SYVADS. The CDR3 loop reads CASRGLFYEQYF. The CDR3 bases that were read are TGTGCCAGCAGGGGACTTTTCTAT.

This clone appeared a few times. Gene names denote mouse genes. The CDR3 goes on 4 residues after the read ends, and that part is filled in from the germline J gene. Other nucleotide sequences in the sample specify the same CDR3. The chain uses TRBV13-1 and TRBJ2-1; 10 nucleotides match TRBD2. The CDR3 extends over 15 amino acids. The J segment lost 3 bases and the V segment lost 3 bases, leaving 3 bases of the junction unmatched. CDR1 is NSHNY, CDR2 SYGAGN, per germline. CDR3 DNA, as far as it was read: TGTGCCAGCAGTGGCACTGGGGGGGGCTATGCT. Its translation is CASSGTGGGYA. The complete CDR3 sequence is CASSGTGGGYAEQFF.

This clone was seen a handful of times. Gene names are the mouse ones. The missing CDR3 end, 3 residues past where the read stops, is filled in from the germline J gene. The chain links TRBV19 to TRBJ1-3; D perhaps matches TRBD1 (6 bases). V was pared by 7 bases and J by 7 bases, with 12 bases between. Germline V CDR1 and CDR2: FNHDT, SITEND (reference sequence). The CDR3 covers 12 residues. The CDR3 loop is CASRGTSNTLYF. Incomplete CDR3 DNA: TGTGCCAGCCGTGGGACATCTAATACG.

This clone was counted only a few times. The germline and genes are mouse ones. With the read ending 4 residues before the CDR3 end, the germline J gene is used to fill in that end. The chain joins TRBV31 to TRBJ2-3; TRBD1 might be the D (5 bases). Germline V gene lookup returns CDR1 GKSSPN and CDR2 SITVG. The CDR3 has 14 residues. V was clipped by 0 bases and J by 2 bases, with 9 bases between them. CDR3 region: CAWSLGRAAETLYF. The CDR3 DNA, read in part, is TGTGCCTGGAGTCTAGGCAGGGCTGCAGAA.

Note on this clone: Each gene name is a mouse one. The read terminates 3 residues ahead of where the CDR3 ends, so the germline J gene completes it. The same CDR3 also results from other DNA sequences found in this sample. This chain connects TRBV5 to TRBJ1-6, with D tentatively TRBD1 (5 bases). TRBJ1-6 is classed as an ORF, of uncertain function. Per germline, CDR1 LGHNA and CDR2 YNLKQL (reference sequence). Between the trimmed V and J ends, which lost 2 bases and 5 bases, there was a span of 7 bases. The CDR3 is made up of 14 amino acids. This chain's CDR3 is CASSQQGNNSPLYF. The covered CDR3 bases are TGTGCCAGCAGCCAACAGGGAAATAATTCGCCC.

This clone has more than one count but fewer than ten. The gene names given are mouse names. The observed sequence ends 4 residues before the CDR3 terminus, with the missing tail filled in from the germline J gene. This chain connects TRBV5 to TRBJ2-1, with TRBD1 matching 7 bases. Per the germline V gene, CDR1 is LGHNA and CDR2 is YNLKQL (reference sequence). The CDR3 is 14 residues long. With 3 bases clipped from V and 5 bases from J, the junction kept 4 bases outside the gene matches. The DNA read from the CDR3 is TGTGCCAGCAGCCAGGCTCAGGGGGATGCT. Its translation: CASSQAQGDA. The complete CDR3 protein is CASSQAQGDAEQFF.

This clone appeared a few times. Gene names refer to mouse genes. The read comes to an end 4 residues before the CDR3 does, leaving the germline J gene to fill in the end. The J gene is TRBJ2-7, the V gene TRBV13-1, with TRBD2 identical over 9 bases. V shed 2 bases, J shed 2 bases, and the junction held 5 bases outside the gene matches. The CDR3 runs 15 residues. In germline, CDR1 is NSHNY, CDR2 SYGAGN. The CDR3 loop reads CASSDEWGGAYEQYF. The covered CDR3 bases are TGTGCCAGCAGTGACGAATGGGGGGGCGCCTAT.

The sample holds a few counts of this clone. Here the gene names and germline are mouse. The read ends 4 residues early relative to the CDR3; the germline J gene fills the gap. Other DNA sequences in the sample encode the same CDR3. The chain carries TRBV5 and TRBJ2-1; 11 bases map to TRBD2. The CDR3 is 15 residues long. The germline V gene has CDR1 LGHNA and CDR2 YNLKQL (reference sequence). V lost 1 base, J lost 5 bases, and 1 base stayed unmatched. The CDR3 sequence: CASSQADWGDAEQFF. The sequenced CDR3 bases are TGTGCCAGCAGCCAAGCGGACTGGGGGGATGCT.

A remark on this clone: The gene symbols are mouse symbols. The read gets to within 4 residues of the CDR3 end, and the germline J gene fills in the rest. This sample also contains other DNA sequences that code for the same CDR3. This chain links TRBV5 with TRBJ2-5; 10 positions agree with TRBD2. In germline, CDR1 is LGHNA, CDR2 YNLKQL (reference sequence). This CDR3 region has 15 residues. Germline trimming cut 4 bases from V and 2 bases from J; bases unmatched to any gene: 3. The CDR3 loop reads CASSPLGGRQDTQYF. CDR3 bases read: TGTGCCAGCAGCCCCCTGGGGGGGCGCCAAGAC.

This clone came up many times. Genes and germline are mouse. The read stops 4 residues short of the end of the CDR3; the missing end is completed from the germline J gene. This chain links TRBV13-1 with TRBJ2-3; D possibly corresponds to TRBD1 (5 bases). The CDR3 extends over 17 amino acids. With 3 bases removed from V and 0 bases from J, the gap between germline ends came to 17 bases. Germline V CDR1 and CDR2: NSHNY, SYGAGN. CDR3 loop: CASSVPPRAASAETLYF. The CDR3 bases that were read are TGTGCCAGCAGTGTCCCCCCCAGGGCGGCTAGTGCAGAA.

As concerns this clone: A much larger clone lies one base from this, so it may be a read error. Gene labels here are mouse ones. The CDR3 is cut off 4 residues early in the read; its end comes from the germline J gene. The chain is built from TRBV13-1 and TRBJ2-2, with 11 bases identical to TRBD2. The trim removed 3 bases at V and 2 bases at J, leaving 0 bases unmatched. The CDR3 totals 15 residues. CDR1 is NSHNY, CDR2 SYGAGN, per germline. This CDR3 reads CASSGDWGNTGQLYF. CDR3 DNA, as far as it was read: TGTGCCAGCAGTGGGGACTGGGGGAACACCGGG.

This clone was seen more than once but under ten times. Gene names are the mouse ones. The CDR3 is cut off 4 residues early in the read; its end comes from the germline J gene. This specimen includes other DNA sequences encoding the same CDR3. The gene calls are TRBV5 and TRBJ2-3, with D possibly being TRBD1 (6 bases). Between the trimmed V and J ends, which lost 0 bases and 0 bases, there was a span of 10 bases. CDR3 length: 16 residues. Germline assignment: CDR1 LGHNA and CDR2 YNLKQL (reference sequence). The covered CDR3 bases are TGTGCCAGCAGCCAAGATAGGGGGTCTAGTGCAGAA. It is translated as CASSQDRGSSAE. From start to end, the CDR3 is CASSQDRGSSAETLYF.

The table lists this clone with a few counts. The gene names here belong to mouse. The read is 4 residues too short to cover the CDR3 end, so that end is filled in from the germline J gene. The V and J genes are TRBV13-3 and TRBJ2-1, with 9 nucleotides matching TRBD2. The CDR3 sequence is 16 residues long. Germline assignment: CDR1 NNHDY and CDR2 SYVADS. V trimming: 5 bases; J trimming: 3 bases; junction bases outside the gene matches: 9. CDR3 in amino acids: CASRPSGTGSYAEQFF. CDR3 DNA (partial): TGTGCCAGCAGGCCTTCCGGGACTGGGAGCTATGCT.

About this clone: The genes and germline here are from mouse. The read is 4 residues too short to cover the CDR3 end, so that end is filled in from the germline J gene. V usage is TRBV17 and J usage is TRBJ2-5; weak D call: TRBD2 (7 bases). CDR3 length: 15 residues. V lost 3 bases, J lost 1 base, and 11 bases lay in between. Looked up from germline, CDR1 is MNHDT and CDR2 is YYDKIL. The CDR3 DNA, read in part, is TGTGCTAGCAGTAGGGGGGGCGCGGACCAAGAC. This gives the protein CASSRGGADQD. The entire CDR3 sequence reads CASSRGGADQDTQYF.

This clone has a count of ten or more. The germline and genes are mouse ones. The CDR3 end falls 4 residues outside the read, so it is completed with the germline J gene. Other nucleotide sequences in the sample specify the same CDR3. The V call is TRBV1, the J call TRBJ2-1, with D possibly being TRBD1 (6 bases). The CDR3 covers 15 residues. V was trimmed by 3 bases and J by 1 base, leaving 10 bases between them. The germline gives CDR1 NSQYPW, CDR2 LRSPGD (reference sequence). CDR3: CTCSAPGQNYAEQFF. CDR3 DNA (partial): TGCACCTGCAGTGCCCCGGGACAAAACTATGCT.

Concerning this clone itself: Gene labels here are mouse ones. The CDR3 loop reads CASKRTTSSYNSPLYF. CDR3 bases read: TGTGCCAGCAAGAGGACAACCTCTTCCTATAATTCGCCC. The chain combines TRBV13-3 with TRBJ1-6, with D perhaps TRBD1 (5 bases). The observed sequence ends 3 residues before the CDR3 terminus, with the missing tail filled in from the germline J gene. TRBJ1-6 is filed as an ORF, its function uncertain. CDR1 is NNHDY and CDR2 is SYVADS in the germline V gene. The CDR3 covers 16 residues. Trimming took 6 bases from V and 0 from J, leaving 13 bases between them.

Concerning this clone itself: Mouse gene names and germline throughout. The CDR3 end is not reached by the read, which stops 4 residues before it; the germline J gene fills it in. The sample holds other DNA sequences that translate to the same CDR3. The J gene is TRBJ2-1, the V gene TRBV13-1, with 11 bases aligning to TRBD1. The CDR3 has 15 amino acids. Germline V gene sequence: CDR1 NSHNY, CDR2 SYGAGN. The trim removed 2 bases at V and 4 bases at J, leaving 2 bases unmatched. CDR3 DNA (partial): TGTGCCAGCAGTGAAGGGACAGGGGGGTATGCT. Its protein is CASSEGTGGYA. The full CDR3 protein reads CASSEGTGGYAEQFF.

Note on this clone: These gene names are mouse names. The CDR3 end is not reached by the read, which stops 4 residues before it; the germline J gene fills it in. This chain links TRBV5 with TRBJ2-2; the match to TRBD1 covers 12 bases. The V and J ends lost 1 base and 6 bases, in that order; junction bases with no gene match: 0. Germline assignment: CDR1 LGHNA and CDR2 YNLKQL (reference sequence). The CDR3 is 15 amino acids. The CDR3 region is CASSQGDRGPGQLYF. Incomplete CDR3 DNA: TGTGCCAGCAGCCAAGGGGACAGGGGGCCCGGG.

This clone appeared many times. Here the gene names and germline are mouse. The sample contains more than one DNA sequence encoding this CDR3. CDR3 DNA (partial): TGTGCCAGCAGTGGACAGGGCTCC. This encodes CASSGQGS. The entire CDR3 reads CASSGQGSDYTF. This chain joins TRBV13-1 and TRBJ1-2; 7 bases agree with TRBD1. The read terminates 4 residues ahead of where the CDR3 ends, so the germline J gene completes it. The junction had 0 bases not matched to a gene; V was cut back by 3 bases and J by 4 bases. Germline V gene lookup returns CDR1 NSHNY and CDR2 SYGAGN. The length of the CDR3 is 12 residues.

This clone was counted between two and nine times. Gene names follow the mouse nomenclature. The CDR3 goes on 4 residues after the read ends, and that part is filled in from the germline J gene. The chain carries TRBV19 and TRBJ1-1, with D possibly being TRBD1 (5 bases). The CDR3 is 13 residues long. Germline CDR1 and CDR2: FNHDT and SITEND (reference sequence). CDR3 region: CASSILGVEEVFF. CDR3 DNA (partial): TGTGCCAGCAGTATCCTGGGGGTTGAA.